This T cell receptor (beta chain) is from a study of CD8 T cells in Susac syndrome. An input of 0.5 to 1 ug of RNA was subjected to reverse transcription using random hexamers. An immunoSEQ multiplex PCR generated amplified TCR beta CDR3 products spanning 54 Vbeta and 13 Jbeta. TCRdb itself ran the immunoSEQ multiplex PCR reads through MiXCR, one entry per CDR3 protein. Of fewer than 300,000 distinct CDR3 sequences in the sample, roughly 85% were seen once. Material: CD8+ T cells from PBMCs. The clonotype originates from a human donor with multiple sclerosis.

CDR3 sequence (DNA): TGTGCCAGTAGCAAAGACAGGGCCCCTTCCTACGAGCAGTACTTC. Protein sequence: CASSKDRAPSYEQYF. The chain links TRBV19 to TRBJ2-7; TRBD1 aligns across 7 bases. Germline-derived CDR1 and CDR2 are LNHDA and SQIVND (reference sequence). The CDR3 extends over 15 amino acids. V shed 6 bases and J 1 base; nucleotides not matched to a gene: 9.